The rows below give T cell receptor beta chains drawn from one sample of a study of cytomegalovirus exposure and HLA in healthy donors. Libraries were prepared by immunoSEQ multiplex PCR; TCRdb keeps only in-frame clonotypes and omits some of them. This table holds about 210,000 clones, around 88% found once. Sequencing was carried out using PBMCs. These receptors came from a man aged 40-49 years in good health and CMV-seropositive. CDR3s include the opening cysteine and the closing phenylalanine or tryptophan. A D gene is named only where the DNA matches it firmly. Size values are once, few and many counts, or a class for expanded clones, and some rows have none.

v_call	j_call	clone_size	d_call	cdr3_aa	cdr3_nt
TRBV29-1	TRBJ2-2	.	TRBD2	CSVFGLAGIDTGELFF	TGCAGCGTCTTTGGACTAGCGGGGATAGACACCGGGGAGCTGTTTTTT
TRBV5-4	TRBJ2-7	few	TRBD2	CASSLVGGAVDEQYF	TGTGCCAGCAGCTTGGTGGGAGGGGCGGTCGACGAGCAGTACTTC
TRBV7-6	TRBJ1-3	.	.	CASSLAKGGNTIYF	TGTGCCAGCAGCTTAGCAAAGGGGGGAAACACCATATATTTT
TRBV28	TRBJ1-5	.	TRBD1	CASSPGTGGLVGNQPQHF	TGTGCCAGCAGCCCCGGGACAGGGGGACTGGTAGGCAATCAGCCCCAGCATTTT
TRBV29-1	TRBJ1-1	few	TRBD1	CSGGTGKTEAFF	TGCAGCGGGGGGACAGGGAAGACTGAAGCTTTCTTT
TRBV9	TRBJ2-3	.	.	CASSVGVSGYTDTQYF	TGTGCCAGCAGCGTAGGTGTGAGCGGCTACACAGATACGCAGTATTTT
TRBV5-1	TRBJ1-4	.	.	CASSLGARGEKLFF	TGCGCCAGCAGCCTGGGAGCGCGTGGTGAAAAACTGTTTTTT
TRBV7-9	TRBJ2-7	.	TRBD1	CASSHRQGFYEQYF	TGTGCCAGCAGCCACCGACAGGGATTCTACGAGCAGTACTTC
TRBV18	TRBJ2-3	.	.	CASSPYSSPDTQYF	TGTGCCAGCTCACCCTACTCTTCGCCAGATACGCAGTATTTT
TRBV7-8	TRBJ1-2	.	.	CASSLDSNYGYTF	TGTGCCAGCAGCCTGGACAGCAACTATGGCTACACCTTC
TRBV5-1	TRBJ2-1	.	TRBD1	CASSLGGAGSYNEQFF	TGCGCCAGCAGCTTAGGGGGCGCCGGCTCCTACAATGAGCAGTTCTTC
TRBV13	TRBJ1-1	.	.	CASSLAQGTEAFF	TGTGCCAGCAGCCTAGCCCAGGGAACAGAAGCTTTCTTT
TRBV23-1	TRBJ2-7	once	TRBD1	CASSQCAGTGHGQYF	TGCGCCAGCAGTCAATGCGCCGGGACAGGGCACGGGCAGTACTTC
TRBV25-1	TRBJ2-6	.	TRBD1	CASSRNRGSGANGLTF	TGTGCCAGCAGCCGTAACAGGGGCTCTGGGGCCAACGGCCTGACTTTC
TRBV13	TRBJ2-1	.	TRBD2	CASSSTGTSSYNEQFF	TGTGCCAGCAGCTCTACCGGGACTAGCTCCTACAATGAGCAGTTCTTC
TRBV7-8	TRBJ2-1	.	.	CASSPRLVKSEQFF	TGTGCCAGCAGTCCTAGACTAGTAAAAAGTGAGCAGTTCTTC
TRBV7-3	TRBJ2-1	few	TRBD2	CASSLEGTSGYNEQFF	TGTGCCAGCAGCTTAGAGGGGACTAGCGGGTACAATGAGCAGTTCTTC
TRBV4-2	TRBJ2-3	.	TRBD2	CASSRRLAGGVDTQYF	TGTGCCAGCAGCAGAAGACTAGCGGGAGGGGTAGATACGCAGTATTTT
TRBV2	TRBJ1-5	.	TRBD1	CASSRDSRNQPQHF	TGTGCCAGCAGCAGGGACAGTCGTAATCAGCCCCAGCATTTT
TRBV10-1	TRBJ1-1	.	.	CASSESGGWTEAFF	TGCGCCAGCAGTGAGTCAGGCGGGTGGACTGAAGCTTTCTTT
TRBV29-1	TRBJ1-4	.	.	CSVGAGSGEKLFF	TGCAGCGTCGGCGCGGGCTCGGGGGAAAAACTGTTTTTT
TRBV10-3	TRBJ2-1	once	TRBD2	CAISRPPSGADNEQFF	TGTGCCATCAGCCGCCCCCCCAGCGGGGCAGACAATGAGCAGTTCTTC
TRBV19	TRBJ1-1	.	.	CASSMWQNTEAFF	TGTGCCAGTAGTATGTGGCAGAACACTGAAGCTTTCTTT
TRBV7-2	TRBJ2-5	.	.	CASSLASGIQETQYF	TGTGCCAGCAGCTTAGCCTCAGGGATCCAAGAGACCCAGTACTTC
TRBV6-1	TRBJ1-2	.	TRBD1	CASTNRGRAYGYTF	TGTGCCAGCACCAACAGGGGGCGCGCCTATGGCTACACCTTC
TRBV5-6	TRBJ1-2	.	.	CASSWSGAGARYTF	TGTGCCAGCAGCTGGAGCGGGGCAGGAGCGAGGTACACCTTC
TRBV6-1	TRBJ1-5	.	.	CASSEKGDEPQHF	TGTGCCAGCAGCGAGAAAGGGGATGAGCCCCAGCATTTT
TRBV6-1	TRBJ2-7	.	TRBD2	CASSEPSGKYEQYF	TGTGCCAGCAGTGAACCTAGCGGGAAGTACGAGCAGTACTTC
TRBV21-1	TRBJ2-1	.	.	CASSKFIAGVDYNEQFF	TGTGCCAGCAGCAAATTTATAGCGGGAGTGGACTACAATGAGCAGTTCTTC
TRBV9	TRBJ2-2	.	.	CASSVGDWGAGELFF	TGTGCCAGCAGCGTAGGGGACTGGGGTGCCGGGGAGCTGTTTTTT
TRBV10-3	TRBJ1-2	.	.	CAISESATYYGYTF	TGTGCCATCAGTGAGTCGGCCACCTACTATGGCTACACCTTC
TRBV5-1	TRBJ1-2	.	.	CASSLVGGDYGYTF	TGCGCCAGCAGCTTGGTTGGGGGGGACTATGGCTACACCTTC
TRBV7-6	TRBJ2-5	.	TRBD2	CASSLAEGTSSETQYF	TGTGCCAGCAGCTTGGCTGAGGGGACTAGTTCCGAGACCCAGTACTTC
TRBV7-3	TRBJ1-2	.	.	CASSPGEGSYGYTF	TGTGCCAGCAGCCCCGGGGAGGGTTCATATGGCTACACCTTC
TRBV11-3	TRBJ2-1	few	.	CASSLGGDLGHEQFF	TGTGCCAGCAGCCTGGGCGGCGACCTGGGGCATGAGCAGTTCTTC
TRBV5-1	TRBJ1-5	.	.	CASSPELRGQPQHF	TGCGCCAGCAGCCCGGAGCTGCGGGGTCAGCCCCAGCATTTT